A selection of T cell receptor beta chains follows, all from one sample in a study of identifying expanded T cells in peripheral blood. The method was immunoSEQ multiplex PCR; TCRdb's version includes in-frame clones alone and lacks a portion of them. The sample carries 80,000 to 90,000 clones, around 87% recorded once. Sequenced input: blood. Receptors were obtained from a person aged 18 to 70 in good health. Each CDR3 is given with its conserved first and last residue. Fields, in order: J gene, V gene, clone size, D gene, CDR3 protein, CDR3 DNA. A D gene is named only where the DNA matches it firmly. Size tells how often a clone was seen (once, few, many) or the class of an expanded clone, and some rows leave it out.

TRBJ1-4	TRBV5-8	.	TRBD1	CASTVTGTATNEKLFF	TGTGCCAGCACAGTGACCGGGACAGCAACTAATGAAAAACTGTTTTTT
TRBJ1-5	TRBV18	.	.	CASSQGRDQPQHF	TGTGCCAGCTCCCAGGGAAGGGATCAGCCCCAGCATTTT
TRBJ2-2	TRBV7-9	.	TRBD1	CASSHRDSVPGELFF	TGTGCCAGCAGCCACCGGGACAGCGTTCCCGGGGAGCTGTTTTTT
TRBJ1-2	TRBV5-6	.	TRBD1	CASSPDRAYGYTF	TGTGCCAGCAGCCCAGACAGGGCTTATGGCTACACCTTC
TRBJ2-7	TRBV11-3	once	.	CASSRGWSYEQYF	TGTGCCAGCAGTCGAGGGTGGTCCTACGAGCAGTACTTC
TRBJ1-4	TRBV15	.	.	CATSRENREGKLFF	TGTGCCACCAGCAGAGAAAATAGGGAGGGGAAACTGTTTTTT
TRBJ1-2	TRBV4-3	.	TRBD1	CASSQGTGGVGGYTF	TGCGCCAGCAGCCAAGGGACAGGTGGGGTTGGTGGCTACACCTTC
TRBJ1-2	TRBV5-6	.	.	CASSPGLTGKGYTF	TGTGCCAGCAGCCCGGGGCTGACGGGTAAGGGCTACACCTTC
TRBJ1-6	TRBV7-2	.	TRBD1	CASGGQPSNSPLHF	TGTGCCAGCGGGGGACAGCCGAGCAATTCACCCCTCCACTTT
TRBJ1-2	TRBV19	.	TRBD1	CASSPNRPGGYYGYTF	TGTGCCAGTAGTCCAAATCGCCCAGGGGGCTACTATGGCTACACCTTC
TRBJ1-1	TRBV7-8	once	TRBD1	CASSLTGGLYTEAFF	TGTGCCAGCAGCTTGACAGGGGGCCTTTATACTGAAGCTTTCTTT
TRBJ1-1	TRBV19	.	TRBD1	CASSTRRTGPRNTEAFF	TGTGCCAGTAGTACGAGACGGACAGGGCCGAGGAACACTGAAGCTTTCTTT
TRBJ2-3	TRBV5-1	.	TRBD2	CASSPSGGHEVLDTQYF	TGCGCCAGCAGCCCTAGCGGGGGGCATGAGGTTTTAGATACGCAGTATTTT
TRBJ2-1	TRBV11-3	once	.	CASSFKGTTNEQFF	TGTGCCAGCAGCTTTAAGGGGACGACCAATGAGCAGTTCTTC
TRBJ2-6	TRBV15	.	.	CATSPAVSGANVLTF	TGTGCCACCAGTCCGGCGGTGTCTGGGGCCAACGTCCTGACTTTC
TRBJ1-2	TRBV5-3	.	TRBD1	CARKRGGRQGDYGYTF	TGTGCCAGAAAGCGTGGGGGTCGACAGGGCGACTATGGCTACACCTTC
TRBJ1-2	TRBV6-5	.	TRBD1	CASSFLRDRDCYGYTF	TGTGCCAGCAGTTTCCTCCGGGACAGGGATTGCTATGGCTACACCTTC
TRBJ2-3	TRBV29-1	.	TRBD1	CSVGKYQGAEDTQYF	TGCAGCGTTGGGAAGTATCAGGGGGCAGAAGATACGCAGTATTTT
TRBJ2-3	TRBV7-2	.	TRBD1	CASSLSQGMSDTQYF	TGTGCCAGCAGCTTATCACAGGGGATGAGTGATACGCAGTATTTT
TRBJ2-3	TRBV12-5	.	.	CASGSGGETTDTQYF	TGTGCTAGTGGTTCCGGCGGGGAGACCACAGATACGCAGTATTTT
TRBJ2-3	TRBV7-2	.	.	CASSLRGRTDTQYF	TGTGCCAGCAGCTTACGGGGGCGCACAGATACGCAGTATTTT
TRBJ2-6	TRBV12-5	.	TRBD1	CASGFKTTGLGDVLTF	TGTGCTAGTGGTTTCAAGACGACAGGGCTGGGGGACGTCCTGACTTTC
TRBJ1-1	TRBV7-3	.	.	CASSQGGNGEAFF	TGTGCCAGCAGCCAAGGGGGGAACGGTGAAGCTTTCTTT
TRBJ1-2	TRBV19	medium-sized	.	CASSILRYTNYGYTF	TGTGCCAGTAGTATTTTAAGGTACACTAACTATGGCTACACCTTC
TRBJ2-7	TRBV7-9	.	.	CASSLAGIGYEQYF	TGTGCCAGCAGCTTAGCGGGGATCGGGTACGAGCAGTACTTC